Here is one TCR beta chain with its context. The sample is drawn from a study of blood T cell repertoires in COVID-19. Trimming shortened V by 2 bases and J by 2 bases, and 10 bases separated the two germline ends. Germline V gene sequence: CDR1 KGHDR, CDR2 SFDVKD. This CDR3 is 15 amino acids long. Per the original data handling: Amplification with reference gene primers provided the estimates of nucleated cell counts. Method: immunoSEQ multiplex PCR; TCRdb's copy keeps in-frame clones and lacks some. The D gene and trimming were derived from the DNA, and the V and J assignments and clone size from that table. Of over 65,000 clones detected, 86% appear once; the ten largest clones hold roughly 30%.

The sequenced material came from peripheral blood. V gene TRBV24-1 combines with J gene TRBJ2-3; possible D gene TRBD1, 6 bases. The clonotype originates from a man aged 50 to 60 with active or convalescent COVID-19. The CDR3 protein is CATSDSGTNTDTQYF. The CDR3 region has the DNA TGTGCCACCAGTGATTCCGGGACAAACACAGATACGCAGTATTTT.